This T cell receptor beta chain comes out of a study of blood T cells in healthy people across ages. V dropped 5 bases and J dropped 3 bases, with 14 bases sitting between them. This CDR3 is built from 15 residues. Germline loops: CDR1 SEHNR, CDR2 FQNEAQ (reference sequence). A second about 7 to 12 cycle PCR used barcoded and J-beta primers. From the 5' RACE reads, TCRdb called clonotypes with MiXCR, one entry per CDR3 protein. The sample records 450,000 to 700,000 distinct CDR3 sequences, approximately 25% being singletons. Concerning this clonotype: Its antigen is not known.

Study findings and constraints: Donor CMV status, an unknown factor, possibly confounded changes in expanded clonotypes. Unsorted PBMCs prevented conclusive naive versus antigen-experienced comparison. In long-lived donors, naive CD4+ cell counts and diversity exceeded those of aged donors.

Sequencing was performed on blood. The sequence came from a woman in her seventies in good health. This rearrangement joins TRBV7-9 to TRBJ2-1; possible D gene TRBD1, 7 bases. CDR3 DNA sequence: TGTGCCAGCAGCCCAGGGGGGAACAGCTACAATGAGCAGTTCTTC. This codes for CASSPGGNSYNEQFF.